The 11 T cell receptor beta chains reported below all come from one sample, sequenced in a study of T-cell memory formation after mild COVID-19. In TCRdb, the 5' RACE reads were re-called with MiXCR into one record per CDR3 protein. The sample holds about 320,000 distinct CDR3 sequences, over 11% seen once. The source material was PBMCs or a T cell subset sorted from them (not recorded which). All receptors come from a young man who had mild COVID-19 (a few samples of this study predate the infection). Cell type and time point are not known.

The chain links TRBV4-3 to TRBJ2-7, with D hard to call. The CDR3 has 12 amino acids. Germline CDR1 LGHNA, CDR2 YSLEER. V was pared by 0 bases and J by 4 bases, with 4 bases between. The CDR3 coding sequence is TGCGCCAGCAGCCAAGACAGGTACGAGCAGTACTTC. Translation gives CASSQDRYEQYF.

The gene calls are TRBV4-1 and TRBJ2-7; 9 nucleotides agree with TRBD1. Germline V gene data show CDR1 as MGHRA and CDR2 as YSYEKL. CDR3 length equals 15 residues. V trimming: 4 bases; J trimming: 2 bases; junction bases outside the gene matches: 6. DNA of the CDR3: TGCGCCAGCAGCCCAGGGACAGGGCGGGCCTACGAGCAGTACTTC. Amino acids: CASSPGTGRAYEQYF.

V is TRBV12-3 or TRBV12-4 and J is TRBJ1-3, with 7 bases lining up with TRBD1. The CDR3 has 18 amino acids. The trim removed 6 bases at V and 0 bases at J, leaving 14 bases unmatched. The CDR3 sequence is CASSPFIPGTVSGNTIYF. The CDR3 region has the DNA TGTGCCAGCAGCCCCTTTATCCCCGGGACAGTCTCTGGAAACACCATATATTTT.

This clonotype was observed a handful of times. The chain joins TRBV6-5 to TRBJ2-4; D assignment may be TRBD1 or TRBD2 (5 bases each). The CDR3 is 15 amino acids. CDR1 is MNHEY, CDR2 SVGAGI, per germline. V shed 4 bases and J shed 0 bases, with 10 bases lying between them. The CDR3 nucleotides are TGTGCCAGCAGTTGGGGCCGGGGAGCCAAAAACATTCAGTACTTC. It specifies CASSWGRGAKNIQYF.

This clonotype came up a few times. This rearrangement joins TRBV6-2 or TRBV6-3 to TRBJ2-1, with D unresolved. Deletions cut 2 bases from V and 2 bases from J, with 13 bases between. CDR1 and CDR2 (germline): MNHEY, SVGEGT. The CDR3 is made up of 16 amino acids. As DNA, the CDR3 is TGTGCCAGCAGTTACCCACGGCAGAAACCCTACAATGAGCAGTTCTTC. Translation: CASSYPRQKPYNEQFF.

This clonotype was counted at least ten times. The chain links TRBV7-6 to TRBJ2-5; D may be TRBD2 (5 bases). The CDR3 is 14 residues long. The V end lost 2 bases, the J end lost 5 bases, and 12 bases lay between the germline ends. Germline CDR1 reads SGHVS; CDR2 reads FNYEAQ. The CDR3 nucleotides are TGTGCCAGCAGCTTACATAGAGGGTCTGAGACCCAGTACTTC. Its protein is CASSLHRGSETQYF.

This clonotype was found many times. This sequence joins TRBV12-3 or TRBV12-4 and TRBJ1-3, with TRBD1 identical over 7 bases. This CDR3 is 14 amino acids long. V dropped 6 bases and J dropped 4; count of bases not matched to a gene: 6. The CDR3 nucleotides are TGTGCCAGCAGGGAGACAGGGTCGGGAAACACCATATATTTT. Amino acids: CASRETGSGNTIYF.

This chain joins TRBV18 and TRBJ1-1; TRBD1 matches 7 bases. Unmatched junction bases numbered 5, after V lost 5 bases and J lost 8 bases. The CDR3 covers 12 residues. The V gene's germline CDR1 is KGHSH and CDR2 LQKENI. In DNA form, the CDR3 reads TGTGCCAGCTCAGTCAGGGGGGCAGAAGCTTTCTTT. This encodes CASSVRGAEAFF.

This clonotype has a handful of counts. The J gene is TRBJ2-1, the V gene TRBV3-1, with D possibly TRBD1 on 5 matching bases. The CDR3 extends over 12 amino acids. Per the germline V gene, CDR1 is LGHDT and CDR2 is YNNKEL (reference sequence). The V end was cut by 3 bases, the J end by 7 bases, with 7 bases between. CDR3 DNA sequence: TGTGCCAGCAGCCAGGGGCCGAATGAGCAGTTCTTC. Protein: CASSQGPNEQFF.

The chain couples TRBV6-6 to TRBJ2-7; 8 bases are shared with TRBD1. CDR1 MNHNY and CDR2 SVGAGI come from the germline V gene (reference sequence). The length of the CDR3 is 14 residues. V lost 5 bases and J lost 3; bases outside the gene matches: 6. CDR3 coding DNA: TGTGCCAGCAGTACAGGGGGTAGTCTCTACGAGCAGTACTTC. Its translation is CASSTGGSLYEQYF.

This rearrangement joins TRBV7-9 to TRBJ2-7; possibly TRBD2 for D (5 bases). The germline V gene has CDR1 SEHNR and CDR2 FQNEAQ (reference sequence). Trimming removed 3 bases at V and 4 bases at J, with 16 bases between. This CDR3 spans 15 amino acids. The CDR3 protein is CASSFGRGDVYEQYF. Here the CDR3 DNA reads TGTGCCAGCAGCTTCGGACGGGGAGATGTGTACGAGCAGTACTTC.